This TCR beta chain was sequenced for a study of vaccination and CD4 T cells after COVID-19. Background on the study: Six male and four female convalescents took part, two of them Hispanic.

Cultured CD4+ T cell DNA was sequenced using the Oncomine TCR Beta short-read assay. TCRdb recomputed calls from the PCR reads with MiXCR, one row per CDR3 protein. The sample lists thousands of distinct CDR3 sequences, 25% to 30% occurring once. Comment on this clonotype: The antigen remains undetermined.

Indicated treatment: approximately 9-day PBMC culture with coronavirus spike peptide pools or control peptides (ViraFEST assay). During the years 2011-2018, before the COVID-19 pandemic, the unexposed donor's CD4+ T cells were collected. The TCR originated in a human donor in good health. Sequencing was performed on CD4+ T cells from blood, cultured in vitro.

The CDR3 sequence: CASSISGYYEQYF. DNA for the CDR3: TGTGCCAGTAGTATATCAGGATACTACGAGCAGTACTTC. The rearrangement links TRBV19 to TRBJ2-7; D not certain. V shed 2 bases and J shed 3 bases, with 8 bases lying between them. The CDR3 has 13 amino acids. The germline V gene encodes CDR1 LNHDA and CDR2 SQIVND (reference sequence).